This T cell receptor beta chain was identified during a study of T cell repertoires in cytomegalovirus infection. Study-wide results and caveats: The ex vivo response showed dominance by HLA-C-restricted CMV-specific TCR beta clonotypes. Identification of carriers of CMV plus the relevant HLA was performed using cumulative public TCR beta family frequency.

Germline-derived CDR1 and CDR2 are WSHSY and SAAADI. The CDR3 is made up of 12 amino acids. After removal of 7 bases from V and 5 bases from J, the junction contained 3 bases not matched to a gene. TCRdb fed the reads into MiXCR, producing one record per CDR3 protein. The sample yields about 300,000 distinct CDR3 sequences, 9.6% seen once. About this clonotype: Antigen unknown.

The sequencing sample was made of PBMCs. The rearrangement links TRBV10-2 to TRBJ1-1, with 8 nucleotides matching TRBD1. The sequence came from a human donor in good health (CMV status not recorded). Some clones in this sample may be carry-over from other donors' samples. CDR3 in DNA: TGCGCCAGCACTCAGGGGGCTACTGAAGCTTTCTTT. Amino acids: CASTQGATEAFF.